Detailed here is one T cell receptor (beta chain). Antigen specificity is unknown. These data originate in a study of T cell responses to AZD1222 COVID-19 vaccine. Only in-frame clones appear in the TCRdb table, and some are missing; sequencing was by immunoSEQ multiplex PCR. The sample gives approximately 70,000 clones, 86% of which show up once; under 3% is in the top ten. Study-wide results and caveats: Only a handful of AZD1222 recipients were seropositive at baseline. Nearly half of unique spike-specific TCRs reportedly avoided B.1.351 and B.1.1.7 mutated regions.

The J segment lost 4 bases and the V segment lost 0 bases, leaving 8 bases of the junction unmatched. The CDR3 loop spans 15 amino acids. Germline V gene data show CDR1 as GTSNPN and CDR2 as SVGIG (reference sequence). The starting material was peripheral blood, obtained on day 0 of AZD1222 vaccination. The source is an adult in good health. The rearrangement uses TRBV30 and TRBJ2-7, with 8 nucleotides matching TRBD2. In nucleotides, the CDR3 is TGTGCCTGGAGTGTACCTGGCGGGGGGAGATACGAGCAGTACTTC. Protein: CAWSVPGGGRYEQYF.